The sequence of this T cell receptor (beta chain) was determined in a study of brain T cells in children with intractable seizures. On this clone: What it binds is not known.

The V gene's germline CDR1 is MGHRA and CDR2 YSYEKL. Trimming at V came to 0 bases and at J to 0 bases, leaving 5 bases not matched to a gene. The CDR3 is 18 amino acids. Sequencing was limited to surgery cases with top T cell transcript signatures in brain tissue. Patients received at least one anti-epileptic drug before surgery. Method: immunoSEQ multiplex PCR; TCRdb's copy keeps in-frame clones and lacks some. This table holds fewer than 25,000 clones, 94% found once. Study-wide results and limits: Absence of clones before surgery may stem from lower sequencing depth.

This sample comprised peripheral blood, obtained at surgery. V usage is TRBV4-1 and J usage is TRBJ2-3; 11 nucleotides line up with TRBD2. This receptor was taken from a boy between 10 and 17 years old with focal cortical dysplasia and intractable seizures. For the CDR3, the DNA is TGCGCCAGCAGCCAAGATTGGACTAGCGGGCCTAGCACAGATACGCAGTATTTT. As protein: CASSQDWTSGPSTDTQYF.